Following are 10 T cell receptor beta chains from one sample sequenced in a study of Graves' ophthalmopathy and Graves' hyperthyroidism (dated by TCRdb to the late 2010s). Sequenced using an Illumina HiSeq 2000. For repertoire sequencing, the TCR beta CDR3 regions were amplified from RNA transcripts. A first-round RT-PCR used HTBI primers with the Qiagen OneStep RT-PCR kit, followed by a second-round multiplex PCR, size selection and purification. Using fastp at Q25 and MiXCR, TCRdb reprocessed the public reads and kept productive beta chains. Records with the same CDR3 protein are collapsed into one entry carrying the most frequent genes and DNA. Recorded for this sample are nearly 400,000 distinct CDR3 sequences; 18% of them occurred a single time. Around 1.4% of the sample comes from the top ten. Sample: peripheral blood. All receptors come from a woman younger than 30 with Graves' ophthalmopathy. Donor details come from another sample of the same person, matched by shared clones.

This clonotype was picked up many times. The chain has TRBV2 and TRBJ1-1; D is possibly TRBD1 (6 bases). CDR3 size: 16 residues. V was pared by 5 bases and J by 1 base, with 17 bases between. In germline, CDR1 is SNHLY, CDR2 FYNNEI. The CDR3 region has the DNA TGTGCCAGCAGTTGGACAGCCGAACGTAGGAACACTGAAGCTTTCTTT. This codes for CASSWTAERRNTEAFF.

This clonotype was detected ten times or more. The chain recombines TRBV5-1 with TRBJ1-2; D possibly corresponds to TRBD1 (5 bases). Deletions cut 4 bases from V and 4 bases from J, with 8 bases between. The CDR3 extends over 12 amino acids. Germline V gene sequence: CDR1 SGHRS, CDR2 YFSETQ. The CDR3 region has the DNA TGCGCCAGCAGCGGAGACAGCTATGGCTACACCTTC. Its protein product is CASSGDSYGYTF.

The chain has TRBV20-1 and TRBJ1-6, with TRBD1 identical over 10 bases. The CDR3 runs to 13 residues. Germline trimming cut 6 bases from V and 9 bases from J; bases unmatched to any gene: 5. Germline V CDR1 and CDR2: DFQATT, SNEGSKA (reference sequence). The chain's CDR3 is CSAGTGASSPLHF. The CDR3 DNA reads as TGCAGTGCGGGGACAGGGGCCTCTTCACCCCTCCACTTT.

Only one count was recorded for this clonotype. V usage is TRBV6-2 or TRBV6-3 and J usage is TRBJ1-2; no definite D call. This CDR3 comprises 12 residues. Trimming left V 4 bases short and J 5 bases short, with 8 bases between. CDR1 is MNHEY, CDR2 SVGEGT, per germline. This CDR3 is CASSSVPYGYTF. Here the CDR3 DNA reads TGTGCCAGCAGTTCCGTACCATATGGCTACACCTTC.

This chain joins TRBV10-3 and TRBJ2-7, with 7 bases fitting TRBD2. CDR3 length: 16 residues. The trim removed 3 bases at V and 1 base at J, leaving 9 bases unmatched. CDR1 and CDR2 from the germline V gene are ENHRY and SYGVKD. The CDR3 here is CAISDTLAVLSYEQYF. CDR3 bases: TGTGCCATCAGTGACACGCTAGCGGTTTTATCCTACGAGCAGTACTTC.

This clonotype was seen at least ten times. The rearrangement links TRBV24-1 to TRBJ1-1; D is unclear. Germline CDR1 and CDR2: KGHDR and SFDVKD. CDR3 length: 13 residues. The ends were cut back, 5 bases at V and 5 bases at J, with 11 bases in the middle. CDR3 residues: CATSGSGYTEAFF. DNA for the CDR3: TGTGCCACCAGTGGTTCCGGGTATACTGAAGCTTTCTTT.

This clonotype appeared many times. This chain joins TRBV7-2 and TRBJ1-5; D unresolved. The germline gives CDR1 SGHTA, CDR2 FQGNSA. V dropped 1 base and J dropped 0 bases, with 7 bases sitting between them. There are 15 residues in the CDR3. This CDR3 is CASSLGQSSNQPQHF. In nucleotides, the CDR3 is TGTGCCAGCAGCTTAGGGCAAAGTAGCAATCAGCCCCAGCATTTT. Full variable domain (remainder filled in from reference TRBV7-2 and TRBJ1-5): GAGVSQSPSNKVTEKGKDVELRCDPISGHTALYWYRQSLGQGLEFLIYFQGNSAPDKSGLPSDRFSAERTGGSVSTLTIQRTQQEDSAVYLCASSLGQSSNQPQHFGDGTRLSIL.

This clonotype was counted at least ten times. This chain joins TRBV12-3 or TRBV12-4 and TRBJ1-1; D remains ambiguous. CDR3 length: 13 amino acids. Trimming removed 1 base from V and 7 bases from J, with 10 bases in between. The CDR3 nucleotides read TGTGCCAGCAGTTTAGTAAGGGCGAATGAAGCTTTCTTT. It specifies CASSLVRANEAFF.

This clonotype was counted at least ten times. V gene TRBV6-1 combines with J gene TRBJ1-3; possible D gene TRBD1, 5 bases. Deletions cut 6 bases from V and 8 bases from J, with 26 bases between. This CDR3 is built from 17 residues. CDR1 MNHNS and CDR2 SASEGT come from the germline V gene. The CDR3 reads CASSQRTNPLAGDTIYF. CDR3 DNA: TGTGCCAGCAGCCAACGGACAAATCCTCTTGCCGGAGACACCATATATTTT.

This clonotype was detected many times. The chain recombines TRBV6-5 with TRBJ1-6; unclear D gene. Trimming left V 2 bases short and J 11 bases short, with 10 bases between. Germline values: CDR1 MNHEY, CDR2 SVGAGI. This CDR3 has 13 residues. The CDR3 reads CASSYIQVAPLHF. The CDR3 DNA reads TGTGCCAGCAGTTACATCCAGGTGGCACCCCTCCACTTT.